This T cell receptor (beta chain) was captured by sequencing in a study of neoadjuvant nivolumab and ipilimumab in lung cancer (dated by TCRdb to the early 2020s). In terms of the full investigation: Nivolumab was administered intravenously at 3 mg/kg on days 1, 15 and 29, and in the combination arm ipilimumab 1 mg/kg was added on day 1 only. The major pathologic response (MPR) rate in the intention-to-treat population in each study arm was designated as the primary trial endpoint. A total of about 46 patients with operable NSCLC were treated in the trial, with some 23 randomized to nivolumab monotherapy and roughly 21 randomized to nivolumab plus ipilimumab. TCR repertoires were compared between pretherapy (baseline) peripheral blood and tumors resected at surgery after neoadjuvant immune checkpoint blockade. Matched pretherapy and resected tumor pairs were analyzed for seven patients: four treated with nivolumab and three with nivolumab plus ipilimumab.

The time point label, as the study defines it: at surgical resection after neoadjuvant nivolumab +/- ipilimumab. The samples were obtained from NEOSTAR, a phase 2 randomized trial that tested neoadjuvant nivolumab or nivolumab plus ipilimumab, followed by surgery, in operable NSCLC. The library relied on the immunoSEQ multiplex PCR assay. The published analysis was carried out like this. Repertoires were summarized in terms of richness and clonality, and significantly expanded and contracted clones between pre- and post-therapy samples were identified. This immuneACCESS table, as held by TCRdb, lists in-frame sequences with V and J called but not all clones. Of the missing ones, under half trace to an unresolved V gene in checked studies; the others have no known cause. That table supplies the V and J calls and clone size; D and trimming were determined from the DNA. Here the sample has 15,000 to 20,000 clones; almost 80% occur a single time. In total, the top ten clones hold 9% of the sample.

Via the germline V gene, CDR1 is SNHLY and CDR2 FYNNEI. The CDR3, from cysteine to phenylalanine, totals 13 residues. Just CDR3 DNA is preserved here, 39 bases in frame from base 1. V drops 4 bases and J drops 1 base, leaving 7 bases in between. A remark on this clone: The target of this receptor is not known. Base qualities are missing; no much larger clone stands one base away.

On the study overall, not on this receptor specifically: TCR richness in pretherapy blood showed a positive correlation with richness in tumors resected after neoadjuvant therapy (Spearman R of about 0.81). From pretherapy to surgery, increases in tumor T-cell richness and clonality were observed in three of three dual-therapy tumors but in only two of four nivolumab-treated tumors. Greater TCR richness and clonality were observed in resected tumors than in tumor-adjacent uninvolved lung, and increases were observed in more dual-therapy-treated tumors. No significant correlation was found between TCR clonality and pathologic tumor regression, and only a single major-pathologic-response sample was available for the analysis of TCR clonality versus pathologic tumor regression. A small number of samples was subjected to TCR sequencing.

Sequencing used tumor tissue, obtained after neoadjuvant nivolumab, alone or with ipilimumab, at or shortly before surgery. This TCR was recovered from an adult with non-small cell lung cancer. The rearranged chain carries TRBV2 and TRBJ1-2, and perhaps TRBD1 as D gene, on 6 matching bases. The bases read TGTGCCAGCAGTGTGGACAGTAACTATGGCTACACCTTC. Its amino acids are CASSVDSNYGYTF.